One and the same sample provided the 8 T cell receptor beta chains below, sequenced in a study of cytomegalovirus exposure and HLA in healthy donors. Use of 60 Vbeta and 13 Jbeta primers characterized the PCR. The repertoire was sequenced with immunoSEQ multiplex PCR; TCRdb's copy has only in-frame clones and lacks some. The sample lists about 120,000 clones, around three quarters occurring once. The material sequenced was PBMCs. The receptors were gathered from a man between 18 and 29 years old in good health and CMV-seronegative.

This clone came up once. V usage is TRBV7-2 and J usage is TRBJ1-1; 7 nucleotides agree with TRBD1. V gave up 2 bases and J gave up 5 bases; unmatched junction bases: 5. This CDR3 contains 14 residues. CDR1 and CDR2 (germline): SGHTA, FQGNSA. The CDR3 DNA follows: TGTGCCAGCAGCTTAAACAGGGGTTGGACTGAAGCTTTCTTT. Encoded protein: CASSLNRGWTEAFF.

CDR3 protein: CASSPSTGTYEQYF. CDR3 nucleotides: TGTGCCAGCTCACCTTCGACAGGAACTTACGAGCAGTACTTC. The chain employs TRBV18 and TRBJ2-7, with a possible D match to TRBD1 (6 bases). The CDR3 has 14 amino acids. Germline lookup yields CDR1 KGHSH and CDR2 LQKENI. V dropped 3 bases and J dropped 4 bases, with 13 bases sitting between them.

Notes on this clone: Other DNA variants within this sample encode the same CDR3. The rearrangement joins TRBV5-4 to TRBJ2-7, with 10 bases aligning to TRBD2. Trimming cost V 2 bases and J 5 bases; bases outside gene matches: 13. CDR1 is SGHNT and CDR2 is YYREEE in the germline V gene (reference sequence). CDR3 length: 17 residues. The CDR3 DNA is TGTGCCAGCAGCTTAGTCTCAGCGGGGGGGATCTTGAACGAGCAGTACTTC. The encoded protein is CASSLVSAGGILNEQYF.

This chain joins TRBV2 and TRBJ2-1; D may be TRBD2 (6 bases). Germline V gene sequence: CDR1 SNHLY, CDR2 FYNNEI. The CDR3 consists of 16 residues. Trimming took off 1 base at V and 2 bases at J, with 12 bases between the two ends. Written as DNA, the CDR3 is TGTGCCAGCAGTGAAGTAGGTAGCGGAGCCTACAATGAGCAGTTCTTC. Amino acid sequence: CASSEVGSGAYNEQFF.

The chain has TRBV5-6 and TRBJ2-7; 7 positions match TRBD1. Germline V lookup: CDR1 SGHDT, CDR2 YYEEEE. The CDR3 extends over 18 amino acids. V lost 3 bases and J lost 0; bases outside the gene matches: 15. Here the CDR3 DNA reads TGTGCCAGCAGCTCTAGGGGCAGGGGGACCACTAGCTCCTACGAGCAGTACTTC. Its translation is CASSSRGRGTTSSYEQYF.

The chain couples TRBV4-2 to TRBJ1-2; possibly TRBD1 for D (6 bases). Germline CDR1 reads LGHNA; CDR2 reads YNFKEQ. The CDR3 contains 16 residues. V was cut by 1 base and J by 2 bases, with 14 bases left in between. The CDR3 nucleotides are TGTGCCAGCAGCCAAGCCAGGGAAAGGGGGAACTATGGCTACACCTTC. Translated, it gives CASSQARERGNYGYTF.

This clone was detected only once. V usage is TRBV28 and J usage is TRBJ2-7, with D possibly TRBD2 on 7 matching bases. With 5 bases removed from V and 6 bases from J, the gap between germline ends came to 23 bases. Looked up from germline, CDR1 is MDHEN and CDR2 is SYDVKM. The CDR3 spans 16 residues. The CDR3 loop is CASSPIGGRGPFEQYF. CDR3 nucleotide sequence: TGTGCCAGCAGTCCGATAGGGGGGCGGGGGCCTTTCGAGCAGTACTTC.

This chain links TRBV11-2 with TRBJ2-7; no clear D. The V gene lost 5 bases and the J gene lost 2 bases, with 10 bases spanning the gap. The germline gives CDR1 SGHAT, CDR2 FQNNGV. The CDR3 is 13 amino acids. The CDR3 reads CASSRLSAYEQYF. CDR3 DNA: TGTGCCAGCAGCCGACTCTCTGCCTACGAGCAGTACTTC.